This T cell receptor (beta chain) was profiled in a study of Graves' ophthalmopathy and Graves' hyperthyroidism. Amplification from RNA transcripts yielded the TCR beta CDR3 regions. First-round RT-PCR with HTBI primers preceded a second-round multiplex PCR. From the multiplex PCR reads, TCRdb called clonotypes with MiXCR, one entry per CDR3 protein. The data hold about 1.2 million distinct CDR3 sequences, with 35% to 40% observed a single time. Aged 18 to 65, hyperthyroidism patients had been newly diagnosed, with under 2 months' duration. In germline, CDR1 is SGHVS, CDR2 FNYEAQ. Trimming cost V 2 bases and J 1 base, with 14 bases left between them. There are 16 residues in the CDR3. To note about this clonotype: Its antigen is not identified.

Findings and limits, study-wide: A model built from 13 signatures distinguished ophthalmopathy from stable hyperthyroidism with roughly 90% sensitivity and approximately 81% specificity.

The V gene is TRBV7-6, the J gene TRBJ1-1; D perhaps matches TRBD1 (5 bases). The source of this sequence is an adult man with Graves' hyperthyroidism. The sequencing sample was made of peripheral blood or thyroid tissue (not recorded which). The CDR3 DNA sequence: TGTGCCAGCAGCTTATTAGCGGGACGGACGAACACTGAAGCTTTCTTT. Protein product: CASSLLAGRTNTEAFF.